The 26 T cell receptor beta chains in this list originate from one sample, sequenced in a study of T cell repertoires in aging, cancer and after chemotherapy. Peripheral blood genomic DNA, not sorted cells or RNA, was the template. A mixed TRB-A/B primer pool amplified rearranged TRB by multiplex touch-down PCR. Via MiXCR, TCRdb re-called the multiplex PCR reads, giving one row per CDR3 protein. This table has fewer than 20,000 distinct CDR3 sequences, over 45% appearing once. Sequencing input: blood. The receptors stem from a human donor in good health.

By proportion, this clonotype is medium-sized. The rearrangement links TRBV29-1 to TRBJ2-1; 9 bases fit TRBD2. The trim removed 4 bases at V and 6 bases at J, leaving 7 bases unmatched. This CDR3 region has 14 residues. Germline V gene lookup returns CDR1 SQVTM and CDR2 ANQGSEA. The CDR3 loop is CSVGTSDIINEQFF. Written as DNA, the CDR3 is TGCAGCGTTGGGACTAGCGACATTATCAATGAGCAGTTCTTC.

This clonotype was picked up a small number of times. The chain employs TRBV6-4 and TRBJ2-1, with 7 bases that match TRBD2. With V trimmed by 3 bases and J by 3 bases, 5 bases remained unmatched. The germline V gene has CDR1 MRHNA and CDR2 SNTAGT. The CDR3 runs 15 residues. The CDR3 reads CASSEEASGYNEQFF. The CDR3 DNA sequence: TGTGCCAGCAGTGAGGAGGCTAGCGGCTACAATGAGCAGTTCTTC.

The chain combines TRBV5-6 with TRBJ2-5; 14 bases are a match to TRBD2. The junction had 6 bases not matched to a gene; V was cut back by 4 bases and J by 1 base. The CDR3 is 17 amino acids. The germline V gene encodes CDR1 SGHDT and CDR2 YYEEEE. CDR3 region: CASSGGLAGELQETQYF. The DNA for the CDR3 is TGTGCCAGCAGCGGGGGACTAGCGGGAGAGCTCCAAGAGACCCAGTACTTC.

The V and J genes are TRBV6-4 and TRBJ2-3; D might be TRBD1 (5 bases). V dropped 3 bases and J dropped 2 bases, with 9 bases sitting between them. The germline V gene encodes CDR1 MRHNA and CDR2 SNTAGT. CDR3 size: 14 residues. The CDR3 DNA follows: TGTGCCAGCAGTGAAGCAGGGTTCACAGATACGCAGTATTTT. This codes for CASSEAGFTDTQYF.

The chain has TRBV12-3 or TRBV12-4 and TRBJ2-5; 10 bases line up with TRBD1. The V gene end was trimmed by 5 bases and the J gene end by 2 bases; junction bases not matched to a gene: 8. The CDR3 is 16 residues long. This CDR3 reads CASSARGQGVQETQYF. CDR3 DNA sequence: TGTGCCAGCAGTGCAAGAGGACAGGGGGTTCAAGAGACCCAGTACTTC.

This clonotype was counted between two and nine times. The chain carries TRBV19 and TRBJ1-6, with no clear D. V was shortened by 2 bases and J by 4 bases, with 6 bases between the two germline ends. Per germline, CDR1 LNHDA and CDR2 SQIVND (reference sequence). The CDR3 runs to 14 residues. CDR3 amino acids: CASSILGYNSPLHF. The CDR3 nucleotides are TGTGCCAGTAGTATACTCGGATATAATTCACCCCTCCACTTT.

CDR3 region: CASSFAEQPQHF. DNA for the CDR3: TGTGCCAGCAGTTTCGCAGAGCAGCCCCAGCATTTT. The chain joins TRBV12-3 or TRBV12-4 to TRBJ1-5; D unclear. The V end was cut by 3 bases, the J end by 7 bases, with 7 bases between. CDR3 length: 12 amino acids.

CDR3 DNA: TGTGCCAGCAGCCGTGGGGGGTACACAGATACGCAGTATTTT. It specifies CASSRGGYTDTQYF. The chain combines TRBV12-3 or TRBV12-4 with TRBJ2-3; D is possibly TRBD2 (6 bases). V lost 6 bases, J lost 2 bases, and 12 bases lay in between. The CDR3 has 14 residues.

The CDR3 DNA is TGTGCCAGCAGCGTTCACGGAAATGGCTACACCTTC. As protein: CASSVHGNGYTF. The rearrangement links TRBV6-2 or TRBV6-3 to TRBJ1-2, with unresolved D. The CDR3 is made up of 12 amino acids. Trimming took 6 bases from V and 6 from J, leaving 11 bases between them. Germline V lookup: CDR1 MNHEY, CDR2 SVGEGT.

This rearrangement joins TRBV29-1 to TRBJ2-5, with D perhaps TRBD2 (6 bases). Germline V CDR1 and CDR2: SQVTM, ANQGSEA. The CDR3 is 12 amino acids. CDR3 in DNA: TGCACCCCCGGGAGAAGGAACGAGACCCAGTACTTC. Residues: CTPGRRNETQYF.

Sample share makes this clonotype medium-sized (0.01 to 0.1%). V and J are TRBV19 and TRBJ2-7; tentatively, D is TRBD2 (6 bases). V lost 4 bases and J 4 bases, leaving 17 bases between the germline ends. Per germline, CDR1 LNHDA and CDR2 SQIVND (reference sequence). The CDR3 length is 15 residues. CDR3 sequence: CASSTSGTSHYEQYF. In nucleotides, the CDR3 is TGTGCCAGTAGTACCTCCGGGACTTCTCATTACGAGCAGTACTTC.

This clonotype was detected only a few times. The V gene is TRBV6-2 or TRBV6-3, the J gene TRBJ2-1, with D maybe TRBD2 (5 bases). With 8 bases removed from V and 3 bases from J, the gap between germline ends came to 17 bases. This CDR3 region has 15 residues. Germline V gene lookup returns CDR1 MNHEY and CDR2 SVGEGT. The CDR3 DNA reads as TGTGCCAGCGGGAGAACAAAGTATGGCTACAATGAGCAGTTCTTC. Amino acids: CASGRTKYGYNEQFF.

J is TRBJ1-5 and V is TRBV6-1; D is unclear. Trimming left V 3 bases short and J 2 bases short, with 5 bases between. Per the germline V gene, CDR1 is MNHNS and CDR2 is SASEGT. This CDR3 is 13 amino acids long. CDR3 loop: CASSDNRNQPQHF. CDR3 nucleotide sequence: TGTGCCAGCAGTGATAACCGCAATCAGCCCCAGCATTTT.

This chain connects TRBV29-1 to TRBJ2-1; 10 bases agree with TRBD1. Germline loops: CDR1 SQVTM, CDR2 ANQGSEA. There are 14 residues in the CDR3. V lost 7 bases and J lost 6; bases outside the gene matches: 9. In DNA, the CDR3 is TGCAGCGGGGAACGGGACAGGGGTGGCAATGAGCAGTTCTTC. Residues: CSGERDRGGNEQFF.

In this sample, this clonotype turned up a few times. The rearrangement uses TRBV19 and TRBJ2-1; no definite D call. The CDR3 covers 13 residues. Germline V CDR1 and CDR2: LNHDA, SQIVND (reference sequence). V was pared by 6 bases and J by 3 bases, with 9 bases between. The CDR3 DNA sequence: TGTGCCAGTAGCCCGGCCAACTACAATGAGCAGTTCTTC. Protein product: CASSPANYNEQFF.

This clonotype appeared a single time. CDR3 DNA sequence: TGTGCCAGCAGTTACGGGACCATACGCTCCTACGAGCAGTACTTC. As protein: CASSYGTIRSYEQYF. The rearrangement links TRBV6-2 or TRBV6-3 to TRBJ2-7, with D perhaps matching TRBD1 or TRBD2 (5 bases each). The CDR3 is 15 amino acids. Germline lookup yields CDR1 MNHEY and CDR2 SVGEGT. Trimming cost V 2 bases and J 0 bases, with 11 bases left between them.

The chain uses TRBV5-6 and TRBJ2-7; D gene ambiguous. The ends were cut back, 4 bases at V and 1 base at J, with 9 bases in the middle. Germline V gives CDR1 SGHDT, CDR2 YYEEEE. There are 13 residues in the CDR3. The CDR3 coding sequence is TGTGCCAGCAGCCCAATTAAATCCTACGAGCAGTACTTC. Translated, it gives CASSPIKSYEQYF.

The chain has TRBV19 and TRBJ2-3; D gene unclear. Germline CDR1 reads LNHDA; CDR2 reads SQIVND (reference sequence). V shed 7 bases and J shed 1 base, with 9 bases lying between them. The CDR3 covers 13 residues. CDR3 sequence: CASTLTGTDTQYF. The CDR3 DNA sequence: TGTGCCAGTACCCTTACTGGCACAGATACGCAGTATTTT.

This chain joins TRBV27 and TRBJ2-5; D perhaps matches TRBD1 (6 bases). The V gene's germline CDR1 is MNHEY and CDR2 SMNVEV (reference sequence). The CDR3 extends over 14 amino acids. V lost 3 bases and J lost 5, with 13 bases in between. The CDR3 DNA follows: TGTGCCAGCAGTTTGCCAGGGGATTTTGAGACCCAGTACTTC. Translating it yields CASSLPGDFETQYF.

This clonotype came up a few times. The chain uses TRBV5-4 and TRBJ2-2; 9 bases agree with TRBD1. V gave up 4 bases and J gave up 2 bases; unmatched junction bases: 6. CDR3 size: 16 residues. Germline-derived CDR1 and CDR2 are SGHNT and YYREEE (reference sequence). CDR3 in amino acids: CASSPRTGANTGELFF. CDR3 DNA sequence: TGTGCCAGCAGCCCCAGGACAGGGGCCAACACCGGGGAGCTGTTTTTT.

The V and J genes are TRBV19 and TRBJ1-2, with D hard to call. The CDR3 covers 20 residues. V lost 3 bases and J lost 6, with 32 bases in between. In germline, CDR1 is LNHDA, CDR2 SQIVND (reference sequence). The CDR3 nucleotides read TGTGCCAGTAGTATTCAAATAAGAAGCATTAGAACCCGCCTCGAGGATGGCTACACCTTC. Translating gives CASSIQIRSIRTRLEDGYTF.

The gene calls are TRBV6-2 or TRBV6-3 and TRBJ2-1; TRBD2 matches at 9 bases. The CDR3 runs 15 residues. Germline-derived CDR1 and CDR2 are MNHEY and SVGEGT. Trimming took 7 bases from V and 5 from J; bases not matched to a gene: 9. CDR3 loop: CASTPFGGRDNEQFF. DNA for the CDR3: TGTGCCAGCACCCCATTTGGCGGGAGGGACAATGAGCAGTTCTTC.

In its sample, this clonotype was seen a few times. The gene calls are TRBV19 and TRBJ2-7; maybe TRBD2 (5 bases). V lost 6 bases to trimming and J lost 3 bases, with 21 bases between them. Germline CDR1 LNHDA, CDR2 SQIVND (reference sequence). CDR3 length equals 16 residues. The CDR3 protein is CASRSLGVTGDYEQYF. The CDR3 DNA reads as TGTGCCAGTAGGTCACTCGGGGTTACTGGGGACTACGAGCAGTACTTC.

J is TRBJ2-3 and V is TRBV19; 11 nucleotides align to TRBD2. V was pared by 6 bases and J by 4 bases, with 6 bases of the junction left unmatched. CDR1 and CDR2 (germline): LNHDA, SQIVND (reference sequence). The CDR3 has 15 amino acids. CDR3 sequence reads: CASSRIAGGADTQYF. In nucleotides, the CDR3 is TGTGCCAGTAGCCGAATAGCGGGAGGGGCAGATACGCAGTATTTT.

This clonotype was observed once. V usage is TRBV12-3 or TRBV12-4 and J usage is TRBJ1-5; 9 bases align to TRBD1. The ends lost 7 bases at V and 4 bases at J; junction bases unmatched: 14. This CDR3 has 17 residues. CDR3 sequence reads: CASTHFSGQGFNQPQHF. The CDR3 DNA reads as TGTGCCAGCACCCACTTTTCCGGACAGGGGTTTAATCAGCCCCAGCATTTT.

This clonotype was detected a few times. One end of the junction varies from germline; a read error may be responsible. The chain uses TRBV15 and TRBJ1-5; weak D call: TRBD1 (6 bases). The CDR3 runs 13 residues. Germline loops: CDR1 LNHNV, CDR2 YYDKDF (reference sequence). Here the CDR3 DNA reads TGTGCCACCACGACAGGTAGCAACCAGCCCCAGCATTTT. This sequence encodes CATTTGSNQPQHF.